Listed below are T cell receptor beta chains from one sample, sequenced in a study of blood T cell repertoires in COVID-19. Sequencing used immunoSEQ multiplex PCR; TCRdb keeps in-frame clones, though not all of them. The sample yields approximately 360,000 clones, 88% seen once. The sequenced sample consisted of PBMCs or T cells enriched from blood (not recorded which). All receptors come from a woman in her thirties with acute COVID-19. Both conserved end residues are part of each CDR3. D genes are given only for firm matches. Some rows have no size entry. The others give once, few or many, or a class for an expanded clone.

cdr3_aa: CASSLRGLAGLPLPETQYF
cdr3_nt: TGTGCCAGCAGTCTTAGAGGGCTAGCGGGGCTACCCCTCCCGGAGACCCAGTACTTC
cdr3_length: 19
d_call: TRBD2
j_call: TRBJ2-5
clone_size: NA
v_call: TRBV7-8

cdr3_aa: CATKPQRRGTTYNSPLHF
cdr3_nt: TGTGCCACCAAACCCCAGCGCCGGGGGACCACCTATAATTCACCCCTCCACTTT
cdr3_length: 18
d_call: NA
j_call: TRBJ1-6
clone_size: NA
v_call: TRBV11-2

cdr3_aa: CASSPLGQGALEQYF
cdr3_nt: TGTGCCAGCTCACCACTGGGACAGGGGGCTCTCGAGCAGTACTTC
cdr3_length: 15
d_call: TRBD1
j_call: TRBJ2-7
clone_size: NA
v_call: TRBV18

cdr3_aa: CASSRGLLGPQHF
cdr3_nt: TGTGCCAGCAGCAGGGGCCTTTTGGGGCCCCAGCATTTT
cdr3_length: 13
d_call: NA
j_call: TRBJ1-5
clone_size: NA
v_call: TRBV5-4

cdr3_aa: CASRERGLGYTF
cdr3_nt: TGTGCCAGCAGGGAAAGGGGCCTTGGCTACACCTTC
cdr3_length: 12
d_call: NA
j_call: TRBJ1-2
clone_size: NA
v_call: TRBV5-8

cdr3_aa: CASSMWRQGTGELFF
cdr3_nt: TGTGCCAGTAGTATGTGGAGACAGGGGACCGGGGAGCTGTTTTTT
cdr3_length: 15
d_call: TRBD1
j_call: TRBJ2-2
clone_size: NA
v_call: TRBV19

cdr3_aa: CASSPRQSVQPQHF
cdr3_nt: TGCGCCAGCAGCCCTAGACAGTCAGTTCAGCCCCAGCATTTT
cdr3_length: 14
d_call: NA
j_call: TRBJ1-5
clone_size: NA
v_call: TRBV4-1

cdr3_aa: CATSDFGGKGDTQYF
cdr3_nt: TGTGCCACCAGTGATTTCGGAGGGAAGGGAGATACGCAGTATTTT
cdr3_length: 15
d_call: NA
j_call: TRBJ2-3
clone_size: once
v_call: TRBV24-1

cdr3_aa: CASSQRGSGNTIYF
cdr3_nt: TGTGCCAGCAGCCAAAGGGGTTCTGGAAACACCATATATTTT
cdr3_length: 14
d_call: NA
j_call: TRBJ1-3
clone_size: NA
v_call: TRBV3-1/TRBV3-2

cdr3_aa: CASSLLGAGYNEQFF
cdr3_nt: TGTGCCAGCAGCTTATTGGGGGCAGGCTACAATGAGCAGTTCTTC
cdr3_length: 15
d_call: NA
j_call: TRBJ2-1
clone_size: NA
v_call: TRBV7-3

cdr3_aa: CASSLAPLSSYEQYF
cdr3_nt: TGTGCCAGCAGCTTGGCACCTCTGAGCTCCTACGAGCAGTACTTC
cdr3_length: 15
d_call: NA
j_call: TRBJ2-7
clone_size: NA
v_call: TRBV5-5

cdr3_aa: CATSGTSRGLATEAFF
cdr3_nt: TGTGCCACCTCAGGGACATCGAGGGGGCTGGCCACTGAAGCTTTCTTT
cdr3_length: 16
d_call: TRBD1
j_call: TRBJ1-1
clone_size: NA
v_call: TRBV24-1

cdr3_aa: CATSVGRSTDTQYF
cdr3_nt: TGTGCCACCAGTGTGGGCAGAAGCACAGATACGCAGTATTTT
cdr3_length: 14
d_call: NA
j_call: TRBJ2-3
clone_size: once
v_call: TRBV24-1

cdr3_aa: CASSLGTRDIQFF
cdr3_nt: TGTGCCAGCAGCTTAGGGACAAGGGACATTCAGTTCTTC
cdr3_length: 13
d_call: NA
j_call: TRBJ2-1
clone_size: NA
v_call: TRBV7-2

cdr3_aa: CASSVQLGEYGYTF
cdr3_nt: TGTGCCAGCAGCGTCCAACTGGGAGAATATGGCTACACCTTC
cdr3_length: 14
d_call: NA
j_call: TRBJ1-2
clone_size: NA
v_call: TRBV7-2

cdr3_aa: CASSLSEGYGYTF
cdr3_nt: TGTGCCAGCAGTTTATCTGAGGGATATGGCTACACCTTC
cdr3_length: 13
d_call: NA
j_call: TRBJ1-2
clone_size: once
v_call: TRBV27

cdr3_aa: CASSGGQGHIRLGNTIYF
cdr3_nt: TGTGCCAGCAGCGGGGGACAGGGTCATATTAGATTGGGAAACACCATATATTTT
cdr3_length: 18
d_call: TRBD1
j_call: TRBJ1-3
clone_size: NA
v_call: TRBV7-2

cdr3_aa: CASVKAGGQEYEQYF
cdr3_nt: TGTGCCAGCGTAAAGGCTGGCGGACAGGAGTACGAGCAGTACTTC
cdr3_length: 15
d_call: TRBD1
j_call: TRBJ2-7
clone_size: NA
v_call: TRBV7-2

cdr3_aa: CASSGGQGIVYGYTF
cdr3_nt: TGTGCCAGCAGCGGGGGACAGGGGATTGTTTATGGCTACACCTTC
cdr3_length: 15
d_call: TRBD1
j_call: TRBJ1-2
clone_size: NA
v_call: TRBV9

cdr3_aa: CASSPREGEKLFF
cdr3_nt: TGTGCCAGCAGCCCCAGGGAGGGCGAAAAACTGTTTTTT
cdr3_length: 13
d_call: NA
j_call: TRBJ1-4
clone_size: NA
v_call: TRBV2

cdr3_aa: CASSHLTGTSSEQFF
cdr3_nt: TGTGCCAGCAGCCACCTGACAGGGACATCTAGTGAGCAGTTCTTC
cdr3_length: 15
d_call: TRBD1
j_call: TRBJ2-1
clone_size: NA
v_call: TRBV14

cdr3_aa: CASSQDRIGQTTQSQHF
cdr3_nt: TGCGCCAGCAGCCAAGATAGGATCGGACAGACAACCCAGTCCCAGCATTTT
cdr3_length: 17
d_call: NA
j_call: TRBJ1-5
clone_size: NA
v_call: TRBV4-1

cdr3_aa: CASSFAPTGTGGQPQHF
cdr3_nt: TGTGCCAGCAGCTTCGCTCCGACTGGGACAGGGGGTCAGCCCCAGCATTTT
cdr3_length: 17
d_call: TRBD1
j_call: TRBJ1-5
clone_size: NA
v_call: TRBV7-2

cdr3_aa: CATARGGAYNEQFF
cdr3_nt: TGTGCCACAGCGCGGGGGGGGGCCTACAATGAGCAGTTCTTC
cdr3_length: 14
d_call: TRBD2
j_call: TRBJ2-1
clone_size: once
v_call: TRBV24-1

cdr3_aa: CASSLFSHTEAFF
cdr3_nt: TGTGCCAGCAGCTTGTTTAGTCACACTGAAGCTTTCTTT
cdr3_length: 13
d_call: NA
j_call: TRBJ1-1
clone_size: few
v_call: TRBV5-5

cdr3_aa: CASSHRATEAFF
cdr3_nt: TGTGCCAGCAGCCACAGGGCCACTGAAGCTTTCTTT
cdr3_length: 12
d_call: NA
j_call: TRBJ1-1
clone_size: NA
v_call: TRBV6-5

cdr3_aa: CASSFSSLTSYNEQFF
cdr3_nt: TGTGCCAGCAGCTTTTCCTCTCTGACATCCTACAATGAGCAGTTCTTC
cdr3_length: 16
d_call: NA
j_call: TRBJ2-1
clone_size: NA
v_call: TRBV7-8

cdr3_aa: CASSLDGRTQYF
cdr3_nt: TGTGCCAGCAGCTTGGATGGGAGGACGCAGTATTTT
cdr3_length: 12
d_call: NA
j_call: TRBJ2-3
clone_size: NA
v_call: TRBV5-4

cdr3_aa: CASSLGNRRVSGNTIYF
cdr3_nt: TGTGCCAGCAGCTTAGGAAACAGGAGGGTTTCTGGAAACACCATATATTTT
cdr3_length: 17
d_call: NA
j_call: TRBJ1-3
clone_size: NA
v_call: TRBV7-9

cdr3_aa: CASSILDSLNTEAFF
cdr3_nt: TGTGCCAGTAGTATTTTAGACAGCTTGAACACTGAAGCTTTCTTT
cdr3_length: 15
d_call: NA
j_call: TRBJ1-1
clone_size: NA
v_call: TRBV19

cdr3_aa: CASSFLQGVASGYTF
cdr3_nt: TGTGCCAGCAGCTTTCTACAGGGCGTGGCAAGCGGCTACACCTTC
cdr3_length: 15
d_call: NA
j_call: TRBJ1-2
clone_size: NA
v_call: TRBV7-9

cdr3_aa: CSAGTGRYEQYF
cdr3_nt: TGCAGCGCAGGGACAGGACGATACGAGCAGTACTTC
cdr3_length: 12
d_call: TRBD1
j_call: TRBJ2-7
clone_size: NA
v_call: TRBV29-1

cdr3_aa: CASGFPSGPIYGYTF
cdr3_nt: TGTGCTAGTGGTTTCCCCAGCGGGCCTATCTATGGCTACACCTTC
cdr3_length: 15
d_call: NA
j_call: TRBJ1-2
clone_size: NA
v_call: TRBV12-5

cdr3_aa: CSVGGGGSADTQYF
cdr3_nt: TGCAGCGTTGGGGGGGGCGGAAGCGCAGATACGCAGTATTTT
cdr3_length: 14
d_call: NA
j_call: TRBJ2-3
clone_size: NA
v_call: TRBV29-1

cdr3_aa: CASSPGQGVNQPQHF
cdr3_nt: TGTGCCAGCTCACCAGGGCAGGGGGTCAATCAGCCCCAGCATTTT
cdr3_length: 15
d_call: TRBD1
j_call: TRBJ1-5
clone_size: once
v_call: TRBV18